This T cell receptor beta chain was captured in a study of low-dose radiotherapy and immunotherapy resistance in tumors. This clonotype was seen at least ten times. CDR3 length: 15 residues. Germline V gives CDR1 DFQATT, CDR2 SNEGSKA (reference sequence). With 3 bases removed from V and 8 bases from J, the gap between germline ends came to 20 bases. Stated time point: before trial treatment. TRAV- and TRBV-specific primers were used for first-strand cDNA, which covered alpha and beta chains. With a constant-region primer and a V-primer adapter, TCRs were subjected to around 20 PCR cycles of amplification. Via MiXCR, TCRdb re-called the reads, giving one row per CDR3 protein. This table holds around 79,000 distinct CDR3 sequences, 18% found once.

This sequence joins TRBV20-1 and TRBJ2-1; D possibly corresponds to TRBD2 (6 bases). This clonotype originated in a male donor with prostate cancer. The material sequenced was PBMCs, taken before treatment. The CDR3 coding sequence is TGCAGTGCTAGGAGCCCGATAGCGGTATCTGATGAGCAGTTCTTC. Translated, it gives CSARSPIAVSDEQFF.